One and the same sample provided the 9 T cell receptor beta chains below, sequenced in a study of regulatory T cells in long-lasting Graves disease. Arm-PCR of CDR3 regions and iRepertoire HTBI primers were the basis on which TCR beta libraries were built. Via MiXCR, TCRdb re-called the multiplex PCR reads, giving one row per CDR3 protein. The top ten hold approximately 25% of the sample, which has about 530,000 distinct CDR3 sequences, 15% to 20% seen once. Time point in this sample: newly diagnosed GD, antithyroid drugs for less than 3 months. PBMC RNA served as the TCR library source. The sample also formed part of further work on T cells in Graves' hyperthyroidism and ophthalmopathy.

Sequenced material: peripheral blood mononuclear cells (PBMCs), taken at new diagnosis, from a patient treated with antithyroid drugs. These receptors were obtained from a woman aged 35-60 years with Graves disease.

This clonotype has more than one count but fewer than ten. J is TRBJ2-2 and V is TRBV7-9; no definite D call. In germline, CDR1 is SEHNR, CDR2 FQNEAQ (reference sequence). The CDR3 contains 13 residues. V was pared by 5 bases and J by 7 bases, with 11 bases between. The CDR3 loop reads CASSPALGGELFF. The CDR3 bases are TGTGCCAGCAGCCCGGCGTTGGGCGGGGAGCTGTTTTTT.

Ten or more counts support this clonotype. This rearrangement joins TRBV2 to TRBJ1-1; 7 bases are shared with TRBD1. This CDR3 is 13 amino acids long. Germline V gene sequence: CDR1 SNHLY, CDR2 FYNNEI. Trimming removed 10 bases from V and 3 bases from J; junction bases left unmatched: 8. The CDR3 reads CATSTGRDTEAFF. In nucleotides, the CDR3 is TGTGCCACCTCGACAGGGAGGGACACTGAAGCTTTCTTT.

This clonotype was seen repeatedly, ten times or more. This chain connects TRBV20-1 to TRBJ2-5, with no clear D. V was shortened by 3 bases and J by 1 base, with 15 bases between the two germline ends. Per the germline V gene, CDR1 is DFQATT and CDR2 is SNEGSKA (reference sequence). CDR3 size: 15 residues. The DNA of the CDR3 is TGCAGTGCTAGGCGGTTTATGCCGACCCAAGAGACCCAGTACTTC. Translation gives CSARRFMPTQETQYF.

V and J are TRBV28 and TRBJ2-1, with 7 bases fitting TRBD2. The V and J ends lost 2 bases and 0 bases, in that order; junction bases with no gene match: 10. The CDR3 is made up of 18 amino acids. The germline V gene encodes CDR1 MDHEN and CDR2 SYDVKM. The CDR3 DNA reads as TGTGCCAGCAGTTTAAATTATGGGGGGACTACCTCCTACAATGAGCAGTTCTTC. Protein: CASSLNYGGTTSYNEQFF.

This clonotype was recorded at least ten times. The rearrangement links TRBV12-3 or TRBV12-4 to TRBJ1-1, with no clear D. Between the trimmed V and J ends, which lost 5 bases and 3 bases, there was a span of 13 bases. The CDR3 sequence is 14 residues long. CDR3 DNA sequence: TGTGCCAGCAGTGCCACGCTTCTGGACACTGAAGCTTTCTTT. This codes for CASSATLLDTEAFF.

This clonotype was seen a handful of times. The DNA of the CDR3 is TGTGCCAGCAGTTTTGCGGGAACGAACACCGGGGAGCTGTTTTTT. It codes for CASSFAGTNTGELFF. J is TRBJ2-2 and V is TRBV12-3 or TRBV12-4, with D possibly matching TRBD2 (6 bases). V lost 3 bases, J lost 0 bases, and 8 bases lay in between. The CDR3 contains 15 residues.

The rearrangement joins TRBV29-1 to TRBJ2-1, with 10 bases fitting TRBD2. The CDR3 is made up of 13 amino acids. Germline values: CDR1 SQVTM, CDR2 ANQGSEA. V was pared by 4 bases and J by 6 bases, with 3 bases of the junction left unmatched. CDR3 residues: CSVGSGGGNEQFF. The DNA of the CDR3 is TGCAGCGTTGGCAGCGGGGGGGGCAATGAGCAGTTCTTC.

This clonotype was counted at least ten times. CDR3: CSAGVPGQGAYEQYF. The CDR3, as DNA: TGCAGTGCTGGTGTCCCGGGACAGGGGGCCTACGAGCAGTACTTC. The V call is TRBV20-1, the J call TRBJ2-7, with 11 bases that match TRBD1. Trimming removed 5 bases from V and 2 bases from J; junction bases left unmatched: 8. CDR3 length: 15 amino acids. Germline V gene data show CDR1 as DFQATT and CDR2 as SNEGSKA (reference sequence).

There are many counts of this clonotype. The chain has TRBV5-1 and TRBJ2-2; D not resolved. V gave up 5 bases and J gave up 0 bases, with 8 bases separating them. Germline V CDR1 and CDR2: SGHRS, YFSETQ. This CDR3 has 14 residues. DNA of the CDR3: TGCGCCAGCAGTAGCCAAACGAACACCGGGGAGCTGTTTTTT. This translates into CASSSQTNTGELFF.